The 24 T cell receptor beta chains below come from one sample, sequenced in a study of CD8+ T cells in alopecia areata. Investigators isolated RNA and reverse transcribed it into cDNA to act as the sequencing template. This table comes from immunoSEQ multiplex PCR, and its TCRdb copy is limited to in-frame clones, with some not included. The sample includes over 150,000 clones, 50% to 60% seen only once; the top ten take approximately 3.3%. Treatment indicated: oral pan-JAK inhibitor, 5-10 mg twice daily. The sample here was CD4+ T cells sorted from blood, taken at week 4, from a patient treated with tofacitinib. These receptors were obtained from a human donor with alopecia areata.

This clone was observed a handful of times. The chain's CDR3 is CSARQAQETQYF. For the CDR3, the DNA is TGCAGCGCCAGACAGGCTCAAGAGACCCAGTACTTC. The V gene is TRBV29-1, the J gene TRBJ2-5; D may be TRBD1 (6 bases). Germline CDR1 SQVTM, CDR2 ANQGSEA. The CDR3 covers 12 residues. Trimming left V 7 bases short and J 2 bases short, with 11 bases between.

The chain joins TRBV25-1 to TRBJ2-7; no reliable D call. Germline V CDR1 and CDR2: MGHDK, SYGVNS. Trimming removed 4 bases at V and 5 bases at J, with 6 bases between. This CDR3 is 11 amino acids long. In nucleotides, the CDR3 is TGTGCCAGCAGTGTTACCGACGAGCAGTACTTC. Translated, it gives CASSVTDEQYF.

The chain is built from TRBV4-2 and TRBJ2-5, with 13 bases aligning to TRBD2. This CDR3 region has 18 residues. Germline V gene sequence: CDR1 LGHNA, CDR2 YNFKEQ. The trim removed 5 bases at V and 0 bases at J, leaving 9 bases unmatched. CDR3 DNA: TGTGCCAGCAGCACCGGGACTAGCGGGGCTAAGTACCAAGAGACCCAGTACTTC. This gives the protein CASSTGTSGAKYQETQYF.

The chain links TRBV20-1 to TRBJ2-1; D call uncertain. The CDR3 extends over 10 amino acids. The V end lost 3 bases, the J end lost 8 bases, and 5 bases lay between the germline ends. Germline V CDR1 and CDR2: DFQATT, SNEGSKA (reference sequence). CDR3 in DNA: TGCAGTGCTAGTCAGGATGAGCAGTTCTTC. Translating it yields CSASQDEQFF.

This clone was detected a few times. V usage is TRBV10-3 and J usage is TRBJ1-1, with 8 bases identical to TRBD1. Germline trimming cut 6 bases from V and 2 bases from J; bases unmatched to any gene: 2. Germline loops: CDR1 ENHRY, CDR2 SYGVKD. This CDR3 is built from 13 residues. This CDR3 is CAIRDRENTEAFF. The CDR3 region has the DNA TGTGCCATCAGGGACAGGGAAAACACTGAAGCTTTCTTT.

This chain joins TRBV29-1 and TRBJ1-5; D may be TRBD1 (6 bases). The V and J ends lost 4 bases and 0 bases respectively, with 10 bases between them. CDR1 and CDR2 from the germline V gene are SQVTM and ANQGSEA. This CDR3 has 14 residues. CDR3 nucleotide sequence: TGCAGCGTTGCCGGGACAAATAGCAATCAGCCCCAGCATTTT. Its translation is CSVAGTNSNQPQHF.

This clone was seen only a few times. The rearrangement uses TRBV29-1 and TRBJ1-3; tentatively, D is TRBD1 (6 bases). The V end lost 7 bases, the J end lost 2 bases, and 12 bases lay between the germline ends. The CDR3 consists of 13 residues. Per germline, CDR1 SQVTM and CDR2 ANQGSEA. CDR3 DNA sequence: TGCAGCGCCACGACAGGAACTGGAAACACCATATATTTT. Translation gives CSATTGTGNTIYF.

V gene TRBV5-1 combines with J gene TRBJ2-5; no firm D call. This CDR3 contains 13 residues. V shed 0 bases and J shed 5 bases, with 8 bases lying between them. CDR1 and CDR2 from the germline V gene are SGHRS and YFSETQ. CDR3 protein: CASSLGERETQYF. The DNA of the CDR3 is TGCGCCAGCAGCTTGGGTGAACGGGAGACCCAGTACTTC.

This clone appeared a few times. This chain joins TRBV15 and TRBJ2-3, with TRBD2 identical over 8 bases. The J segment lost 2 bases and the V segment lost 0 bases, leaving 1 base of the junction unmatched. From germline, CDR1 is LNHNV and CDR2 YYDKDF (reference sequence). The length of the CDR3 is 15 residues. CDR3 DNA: TGTGCCACCAGCAGAGAACTAGCGGACACAGATACGCAGTATTTT. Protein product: CATSRELADTDTQYF.

The CDR3 here is CASSRATGLNTEAFF. DNA of the CDR3: TGTGCCAGCAGCCGAGCGACAGGTTTGAACACTGAAGCTTTCTTT. The chain recombines TRBV7-2 with TRBJ1-1, with D perhaps TRBD1 (6 bases). Germline V gives CDR1 SGHTA, CDR2 FQGNSA. This CDR3 comprises 15 residues. The germline V and J ends were trimmed by 5 bases and 0 bases, with 13 bases remaining between them.

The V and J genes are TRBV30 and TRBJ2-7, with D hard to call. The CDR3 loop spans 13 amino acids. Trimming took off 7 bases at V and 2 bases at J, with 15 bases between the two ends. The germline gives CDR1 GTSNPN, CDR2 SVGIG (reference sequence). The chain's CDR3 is CAFGPLLPYEQYF. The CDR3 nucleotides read TGTGCCTTCGGACCCCTACTACCCTACGAGCAGTACTTC.

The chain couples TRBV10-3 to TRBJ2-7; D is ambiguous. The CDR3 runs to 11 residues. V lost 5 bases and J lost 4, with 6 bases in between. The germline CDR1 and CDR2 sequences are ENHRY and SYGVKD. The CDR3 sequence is CAISKSYEQYF. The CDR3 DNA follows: TGTGCCATCAGTAAATCGTACGAGCAGTACTTC.

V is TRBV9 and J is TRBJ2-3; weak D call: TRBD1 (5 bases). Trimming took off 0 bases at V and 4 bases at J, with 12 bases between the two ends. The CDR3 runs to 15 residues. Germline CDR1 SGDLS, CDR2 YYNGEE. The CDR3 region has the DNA TGTGCCAGCAGCGTAGTTCAAGGGGAAGCAGATACGCAGTATTTT. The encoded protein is CASSVVQGEADTQYF.

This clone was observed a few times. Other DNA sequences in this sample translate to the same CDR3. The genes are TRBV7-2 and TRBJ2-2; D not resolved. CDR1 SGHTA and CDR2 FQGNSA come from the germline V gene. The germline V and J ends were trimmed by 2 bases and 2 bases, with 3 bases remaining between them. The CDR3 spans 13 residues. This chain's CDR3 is CASSLPNTGELFF. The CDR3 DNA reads TGTGCCAGCAGCTTACCTAACACCGGGGAGCTGTTTTTT. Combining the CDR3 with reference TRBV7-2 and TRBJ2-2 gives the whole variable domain GAGVSQSPSNKVTEKGKDVELRCDPISGHTALYWYRQSLGQGLEFLIYFQGNSAPDKSGLPSDRFSAERTGGSVSTLTIQRTQQEDSAVYLCASSLPNTGELFFGEGSRLTVL.

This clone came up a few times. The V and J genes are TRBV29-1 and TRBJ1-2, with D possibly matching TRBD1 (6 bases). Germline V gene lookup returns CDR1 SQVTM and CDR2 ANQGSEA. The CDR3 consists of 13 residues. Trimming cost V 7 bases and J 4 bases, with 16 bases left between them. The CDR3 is CSDHKGGGYGYTF. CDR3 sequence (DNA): TGCAGCGACCATAAGGGGGGAGGCTATGGCTACACCTTC.

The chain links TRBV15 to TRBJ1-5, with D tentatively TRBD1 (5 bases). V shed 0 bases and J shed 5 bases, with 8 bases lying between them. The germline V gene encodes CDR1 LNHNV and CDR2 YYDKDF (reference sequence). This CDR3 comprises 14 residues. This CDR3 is CATSRDMGDQPQHF. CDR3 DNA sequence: TGTGCCACCAGCAGAGATATGGGGGATCAGCCCCAGCATTTT.

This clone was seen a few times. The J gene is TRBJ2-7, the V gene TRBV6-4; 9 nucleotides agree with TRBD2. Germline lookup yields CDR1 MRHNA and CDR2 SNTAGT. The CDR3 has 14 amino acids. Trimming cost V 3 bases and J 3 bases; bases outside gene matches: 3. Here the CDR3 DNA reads TGTGCCAGCAGTGAGTGGCGGGGGGGCTACGAGCAGTACTTC. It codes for CASSEWRGGYEQYF.

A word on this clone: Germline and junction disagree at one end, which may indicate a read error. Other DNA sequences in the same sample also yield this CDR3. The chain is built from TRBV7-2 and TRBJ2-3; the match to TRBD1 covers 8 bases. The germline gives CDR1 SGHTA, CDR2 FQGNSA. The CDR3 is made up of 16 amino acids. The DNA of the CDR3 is TGCGCCAGCACCTTACAGGGGGGTCCTAGCACAGATACGCAGTATTTT. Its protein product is CASTLQGGPSTDTQYF. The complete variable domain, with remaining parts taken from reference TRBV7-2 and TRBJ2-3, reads GAGVSQSPSNKVTEKGKDVELRCDPISGHTALYWYRQSLGQGLEFLIYFQGNSAPDKSGLPSDRFSAERTGGSVSTLTIQRTQQEDSAVYLCASTLQGGPSTDTQYFGPGTRLTVL.

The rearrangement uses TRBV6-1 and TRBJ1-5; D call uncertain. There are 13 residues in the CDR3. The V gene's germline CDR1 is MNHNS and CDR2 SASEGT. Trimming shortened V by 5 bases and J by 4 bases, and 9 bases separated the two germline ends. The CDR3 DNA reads TGTGCCAGCAGTCTGGAGGAAAATCAGCCCCAGCATTTT. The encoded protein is CASSLEENQPQHF.

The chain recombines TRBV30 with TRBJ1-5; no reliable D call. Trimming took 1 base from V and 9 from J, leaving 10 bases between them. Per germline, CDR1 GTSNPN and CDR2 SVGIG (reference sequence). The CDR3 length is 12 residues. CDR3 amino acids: CAWSDRGWPQHF. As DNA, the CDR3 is TGTGCCTGGAGTGATCGGGGTTGGCCCCAGCATTTT.

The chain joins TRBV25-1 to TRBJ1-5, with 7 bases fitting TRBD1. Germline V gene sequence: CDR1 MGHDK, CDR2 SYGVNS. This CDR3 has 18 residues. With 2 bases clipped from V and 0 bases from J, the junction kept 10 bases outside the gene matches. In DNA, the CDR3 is TGTGCCAGCAGTGAAACCCCCCGGGACAGCTCTAGCAATCAGCCCCAGCATTTT. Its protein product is CASSETPRDSSSNQPQHF.

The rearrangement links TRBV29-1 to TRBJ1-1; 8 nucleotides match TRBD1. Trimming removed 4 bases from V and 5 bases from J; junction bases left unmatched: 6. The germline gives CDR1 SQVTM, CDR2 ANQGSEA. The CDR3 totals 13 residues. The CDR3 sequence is CSVATGGRTEAFF. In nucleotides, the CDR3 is TGCAGCGTTGCAACAGGGGGGAGGACTGAAGCTTTCTTT.

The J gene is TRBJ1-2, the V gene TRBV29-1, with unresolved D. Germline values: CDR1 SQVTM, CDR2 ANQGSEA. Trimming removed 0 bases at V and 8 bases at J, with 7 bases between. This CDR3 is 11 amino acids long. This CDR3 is CSVEDLSGYTF. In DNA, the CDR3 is TGCAGCGTTGAAGATCTATCGGGCTACACCTTC. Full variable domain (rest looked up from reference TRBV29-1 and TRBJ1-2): SAVISQKPSRDICQRGTSLTIQCQVDSQVTMMFWYRQQPGQSLTLIATANQGSEATYESGFVIDKFPISRPNLTFSTLTVSNMSPEDSSIYLCSVEDLSGYTFGSGTRLTVV.

Here the CDR3 DNA reads TGTGCCAGCAGCCCAAGACAGGGGGGGAATGAAAAACTGTTTTTT. It is translated as CASSPRQGGNEKLFF. The chain combines TRBV7-8 with TRBJ1-4; 9 bases are a match to TRBD1. The CDR3 is made up of 15 amino acids. Germline trimming cut 5 bases from V and 5 bases from J; bases unmatched to any gene: 6. Germline loops: CDR1 SGHVS, CDR2 FQNEAQ.